The clone carrying this TCR beta chain was seen repeatedly, ten times or more. This sample is drawn from a study of regulatory T cells in long-lasting Graves disease. In building TCR beta libraries, iRepertoire HTBI primers were used together with Arm-PCR of CDR3 regions. TCRdb itself ran the multiplex PCR reads through MiXCR, one entry per CDR3 protein. This sample yields fewer than 450,000 distinct CDR3 sequences, of which about 15% are seen a single time; about 8.2% belongs to the top ten. The time point here: newly diagnosed GD, antithyroid drugs for less than 3 months. PBMCs provided the RNA from which the TCR library was made. CDR3 length: 18 amino acids. V lost 2 bases to trimming and J lost 4 bases; unmatched junction nucleotides: 11. In germline, CDR1 is SGHDN, CDR2 FVKESK. The sample was also linked to a second study, of T cells in Graves' hyperthyroidism and ophthalmopathy. That source reports: Diagnostic assessment was based on clinical symptoms, serum thyroxine and TRAb, thyroid ultrasound and orbital computed tomography.

This material consisted of peripheral blood mononuclear cells (PBMCs), taken at new diagnosis, from a patient treated with antithyroid drugs. The source is a woman between 40 and 50 years old with Graves disease. The V gene is TRBV14, the J gene TRBJ2-5; TRBD2 agrees at 12 bases. CDR3 DNA: TGTGCCAGCAGCCAATATACTCCACTAGCGGGAGGTGGAGAGACCCAGTACTTC. This sequence encodes CASSQYTPLAGGGETQYF.